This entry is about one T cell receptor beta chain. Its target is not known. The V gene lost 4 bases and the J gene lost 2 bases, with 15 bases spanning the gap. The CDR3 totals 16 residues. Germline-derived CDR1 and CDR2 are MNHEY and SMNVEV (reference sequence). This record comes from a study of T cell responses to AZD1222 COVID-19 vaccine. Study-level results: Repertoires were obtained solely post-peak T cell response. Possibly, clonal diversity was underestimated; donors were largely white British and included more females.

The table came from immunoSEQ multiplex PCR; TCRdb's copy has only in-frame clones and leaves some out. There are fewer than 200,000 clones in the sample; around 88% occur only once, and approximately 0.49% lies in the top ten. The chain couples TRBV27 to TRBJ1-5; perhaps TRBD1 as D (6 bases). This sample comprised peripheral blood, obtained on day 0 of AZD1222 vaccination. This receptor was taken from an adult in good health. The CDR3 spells CASSWYGGSGNQPQHF. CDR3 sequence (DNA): TGTGCCAGCAGTTGGTATGGGGGCAGCGGCAATCAGCCCCAGCATTTT.